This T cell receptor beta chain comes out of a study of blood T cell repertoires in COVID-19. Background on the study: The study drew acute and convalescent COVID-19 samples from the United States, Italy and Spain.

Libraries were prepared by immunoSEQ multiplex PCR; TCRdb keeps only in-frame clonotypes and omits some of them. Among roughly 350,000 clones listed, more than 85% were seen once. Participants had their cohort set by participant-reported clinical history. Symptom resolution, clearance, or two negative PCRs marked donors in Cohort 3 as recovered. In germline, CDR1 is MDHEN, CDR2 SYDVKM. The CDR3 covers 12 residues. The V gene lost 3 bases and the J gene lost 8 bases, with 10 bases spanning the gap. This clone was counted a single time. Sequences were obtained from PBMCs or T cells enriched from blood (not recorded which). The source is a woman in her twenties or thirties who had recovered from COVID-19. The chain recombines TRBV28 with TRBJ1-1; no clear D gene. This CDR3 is CASSFNQMEAFF. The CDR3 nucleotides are TGTGCCAGCAGTTTTAACCAGATGGAAGCTTTCTTT.